These T cell receptor beta chains were read from a single sample in a study of T cells in Graves' hyperthyroidism and ophthalmopathy. TCRdb fed the multiplex PCR reads into MiXCR, producing one record per CDR3 protein. This sample has around 600,000 distinct CDR3 sequences, with less than 20% found just once. Sequencing was done on a sample of blood. These receptor sequences come from a woman under 40 with Graves' hyperthyroidism. Both conserved end residues are part of each CDR3. Fields, in order: D gene, V gene, clone size, J gene, CDR3 DNA, CDR3 protein. A D gene is named only where the DNA matches it firmly. Not all rows give a size; the values are once, few, many and, for expanded clones, a class.

D: .
V: TRBV27
size: few
J: TRBJ1-6
DNA: TGTGCCAGCAGTCTGCTGAGGGAGGGTTCACCCCTCCACTTT
CDR3: CASSLLREGSPLHF

D: .
V: TRBV3-1
size: many
J: TRBJ2-5
DNA: TGTGCCAGCAGCCTAGAACAGGCCAAGTTGGAGACCCAGTACTTC
CDR3: CASSLEQAKLETQYF

D: TRBD1
V: TRBV12-3/TRBV12-4
size: many
J: TRBJ2-7
DNA: TGTGCCAGCAGTTCGCAGACAGGGCCCTACGAGCAGTACTTC
CDR3: CASSSQTGPYEQYF

D: .
V: TRBV20-1
size: many
J: TRBJ2-1
DNA: TGCAGTGCTTGGAACTTCGACTACAATGAGCAGTTCTTC
CDR3: CSAWNFDYNEQFF

D: .
V: TRBV30
size: many
J: TRBJ2-3
DNA: TGTGCCTGGTCCCGTGGGGAAACAGATACGCAGTATTTT
CDR3: CAWSRGETDTQYF

D: TRBD2
V: TRBV10-3
size: .
J: TRBJ2-2
DNA: TGTGCCATCAGTGAGTCGAGCTGGCGGGAGGGCCAGAAGACCGGGGAGCTGTTTTTT
CDR3: CAISESSWREGQKTGELFF

D: TRBD1
V: TRBV12-3/TRBV12-4
size: many
J: TRBJ1-2
DNA: TGTGCCAGCAGGGCAGGGGGCGCGGACTATGGCTACACCTTC
CDR3: CASRAGGADYGYTF

D: TRBD2
V: TRBV27
size: .
J: TRBJ2-1
DNA: TGTGCCAGCAGTTTTCGCGGGAGCGTCAATGAGCAGTTCTTC
CDR3: CASSFRGSVNEQFF

D: TRBD1
V: TRBV5-1
size: .
J: TRBJ1-6
DNA: TGCGCCAGCAGCACGACAGGGGGCGAGAATTCACCCCTCCACTTT
CDR3: CASSTTGGENSPLHF

D: .
V: TRBV7-8
size: few
J: TRBJ1-3
DNA: TGTGCCAGCAGCTTAGGGTTGGGGGGAAACACCATATATTTT
CDR3: CASSLGLGGNTIYF

D: TRBD2
V: TRBV5-1
size: many
J: TRBJ2-3
DNA: TGCGCCAGCAGCTTGAGGCTAGCGGGGGGACGAGATACGCAGTATTTT
CDR3: CASSLRLAGGRDTQYF

D: .
V: TRBV4-1
size: many
J: TRBJ2-3
DNA: TGCGCCAGCAGCCAAGCGGGGTTGGGTACGCAGTATTTT
CDR3: CASSQAGLGTQYF

D: .
V: TRBV14
size: .
J: TRBJ2-1
DNA: TGTGCCAGCAGCCAAGTAACTACCCAGCAGTTCTTC
CDR3: CASSQVTTQQFF

D: TRBD1
V: TRBV7-2
size: many
J: TRBJ1-3
DNA: TGTGCCAGCAGCTTAGGAGGGGGCGGAAACACCATATATTTT
CDR3: CASSLGGGGNTIYF

D: TRBD1
V: TRBV20-1
size: few
J: TRBJ2-7
DNA: TGCAGTGCTCGGCGGCAGGGGGCATACTACGAGCAGTACTTC
CDR3: CSARRQGAYYEQYF

D: .
V: TRBV19
size: .
J: TRBJ1-5
DNA: TGTGCCAGTAGTATACCCTCACCACTGGGTCGCAATCAGCCCCAGCATTTT
CDR3: CASSIPSPLGRNQPQHF

D: .
V: TRBV7-8
size: few
J: TRBJ2-1
DNA: TGTGCCAGCAGCCCCGGGACGGATTGGATACAGTTCTTC
CDR3: CASSPGTDWIQFF

D: TRBD2
V: TRBV7-9
size: few
J: TRBJ2-1
DNA: TGTGCCAGCAGCCCTCCCGGGACTAGCGGGACCCATGAGCAGTTCTTC
CDR3: CASSPPGTSGTHEQFF

D: .
V: TRBV3-1
size: many
J: TRBJ1-1
DNA: TGTGCCAGCAGCCAAGTGGCAGCCACTGAAGCTTTCTTT
CDR3: CASSQVAATEAFF

D: .
V: TRBV3-1
size: few
J: TRBJ2-7
DNA: TGTGCCAGCAGCCAAGGGCCCGGACAGCTAAACTACGAGCAGTACTTC
CDR3: CASSQGPGQLNYEQYF

D: .
V: TRBV3-1
size: .
J: TRBJ1-5
DNA: TGTGCCAGCAGCCCCGACAGAATTAATAGCAATCAGCCCCAGCATTTT
CDR3: CASSPDRINSNQPQHF

D: TRBD2
V: TRBV10-3
size: few
J: TRBJ2-1
DNA: TGTGCCATCAGTGAGCTGACTAGCGGGAGGGGGCAGTTCTTC
CDR3: CAISELTSGRGQFF

D: TRBD1
V: TRBV20-1
size: few
J: TRBJ1-6
DNA: TGCAGTGCCCCGTTGGGACAGGGGGCAGATTCACCCCTCCACTTT
CDR3: CSAPLGQGADSPLHF

D: TRBD1
V: TRBV5-1
size: once
J: TRBJ2-7
DNA: TGCGCCAGCAGCCCTGGGACAGGGCCGACCTACGAGCAGTACTTC
CDR3: CASSPGTGPTYEQYF

D: .
V: TRBV3-1
size: .
J: TRBJ1-5
DNA: TGTGCCAGCAGCCAAGAGGGGGGACGGGATAGCAATCAGCCCCAGCATTTT
CDR3: CASSQEGGRDSNQPQHF

D: .
V: TRBV25-1
size: few
J: TRBJ2-1
DNA: TGTGCCAGCAGTGAATCAGGTGACAGACACAATGAGCAGTTCTTC
CDR3: CASSESGDRHNEQFF

D: .
V: TRBV9
size: many
J: TRBJ1-1
DNA: TGTGCCAGCAGCTCAGACCCATTGGGGACTGAAGCTTTCTTT
CDR3: CASSSDPLGTEAFF

D: .
V: TRBV11-2
size: many
J: TRBJ2-5
DNA: TGTGCCAGCAGCTTAGTAATGAGTTTTGGGACCCAGTACTTC
CDR3: CASSLVMSFGTQYF

D: TRBD1
V: TRBV7-9
size: .
J: TRBJ2-1
DNA: TGTGCCAGCAGCTTAGCCGGGACAGGGGGCGCGGTAAATGAGCAGTTCTTC
CDR3: CASSLAGTGGAVNEQFF

D: .
V: TRBV6-1
size: many
J: TRBJ2-7
DNA: TGTGCCAGCAGTGAAACTGACAGCTACGAGCAGTACTTC
CDR3: CASSETDSYEQYF

D: .
V: TRBV30
size: many
J: TRBJ2-7
DNA: TGTGCCTGGAGTGACTACGAGCAGTACTTC
CDR3: CAWSDYEQYF

D: TRBD1
V: TRBV28
size: many
J: TRBJ2-3
DNA: TGTGCCAGCAGTTTCGACAGGGGGAACCCACGGGATACGCAGTATTTT
CDR3: CASSFDRGNPRDTQYF

D: .
V: TRBV30
size: many
J: TRBJ2-7
DNA: TGTGCCTGGAGTGTCCAACTTCTCGCCTCCTACGAGCAGTACTTC
CDR3: CAWSVQLLASYEQYF

D: .
V: TRBV20-1
size: few
J: TRBJ2-7
DNA: TGCAGTGCTAGACTTAAAGGAATGGGCTACGAGCAGTACTTC
CDR3: CSARLKGMGYEQYF

D: TRBD2
V: TRBV7-2
size: many
J: TRBJ2-7
DNA: TGTGCCAGCAGCCCAATCCGGGGGGGGGAGCAGTACTTC
CDR3: CASSPIRGGEQYF

D: .
V: TRBV2
size: .
J: TRBJ2-1
DNA: TGTGCCAGCAGTGTGATAGACTCCTACAATGAGCAGTTCTTC
CDR3: CASSVIDSYNEQFF

D: TRBD1
V: TRBV9
size: .
J: TRBJ2-1
DNA: TGTGCCAGCAGCGTAGGGGGGACAGGGGTCAATGAGCAGTTCTTC
CDR3: CASSVGGTGVNEQFF

D: TRBD1
V: TRBV20-1
size: few
J: TRBJ2-2
DNA: TGCAGTGCTCAGGGGGTCGGGGAGCTGTTTTTT
CDR3: CSAQGVGELFF

D: .
V: TRBV18
size: .
J: TRBJ2-6
DNA: TGTGCCAGCTCATGGACAGACGCTGGGGCCAACGTCCTGACTTTC
CDR3: CASSWTDAGANVLTF

D: TRBD2
V: TRBV7-9
size: few
J: TRBJ2-3
DNA: TGTGCCAGCAGCTTATCGGCGGGAGAATCAGATACGCAGTATTTT
CDR3: CASSLSAGESDTQYF

D: .
V: TRBV7-2
size: many
J: TRBJ2-3
DNA: TGTGCCAGCAGCTTAAACGGCGGGATCACAGGAGATACGCAGTATTTT
CDR3: CASSLNGGITGDTQYF

D: .
V: TRBV18
size: many
J: TRBJ2-5
DNA: TGTGCCAGCTCACCACCGACCCAAGAGACCCAGTACTTC
CDR3: CASSPPTQETQYF

D: TRBD2
V: TRBV28
size: many
J: TRBJ2-5
DNA: TGTGCCAGCAGTTTATGGACCCGGCTAGGGGACAGCGGGAGGGACCAAGAGACCCAGTACTTC
CDR3: CASSLWTRLGDSGRDQETQYF

D: TRBD2
V: TRBV19
size: few
J: TRBJ2-7
DNA: TGTGCCAGTAGTCGGTCTAGCGGGGACTCCTACGAGCAGTACTTC
CDR3: CASSRSSGDSYEQYF

D: .
V: TRBV6-6
size: many
J: TRBJ1-3
DNA: TGTGCCAGCAGTTACTTGGGCCCCGGCCCTGGAAACACCATATATTTT
CDR3: CASSYLGPGPGNTIYF

D: .
V: TRBV12-3/TRBV12-4
size: .
J: TRBJ2-1
DNA: TGTGCCAGCAGTCCCCGGAGAGGCAGAGAGTTCTTC
CDR3: CASSPRRGREFF

D: .
V: TRBV20-1
size: few
J: TRBJ1-4
DNA: TGCAGTGCTAGACTCTGGGAAAAACTGTTTTTT
CDR3: CSARLWEKLFF

D: .
V: TRBV18
size: few
J: TRBJ1-1
DNA: TGTGCCAGCTCTCCCTCGGTCAGGGGCGGCGGCACTGAAGCTTTCTTT
CDR3: CASSPSVRGGGTEAFF

D: .
V: TRBV5-1
size: .
J: TRBJ2-1
DNA: TGCGCCAGCAGCTTGTTAGGCGGGATATCCTACAATGAGCAGTTCTTC
CDR3: CASSLLGGISYNEQFF

D: TRBD2
V: TRBV9
size: .
J: TRBJ2-2
DNA: TGTGCCAGCAGCGTAGGGGGGGGAGACACCGGGGAGCTGTTTTTT
CDR3: CASSVGGGDTGELFF

D: .
V: TRBV7-9
size: .
J: TRBJ2-1
DNA: TGTGCCAGCAGCTTTAGTTTTGATAATGAGCAGTTCTTC
CDR3: CASSFSFDNEQFF

D: TRBD2
V: TRBV6-5
size: few
J: TRBJ2-1
DNA: TGTGCCAGCAGTTACACGAGACTAGCGGGAGTTGGTGAGCAGTTCTTC
CDR3: CASSYTRLAGVGEQFF

D: .
V: TRBV20-1
size: many
J: TRBJ1-5
DNA: TGCAGTGCTAGTTCGGACAGTTACAATCAGCCCCAGCATTTT
CDR3: CSASSDSYNQPQHF